Following are 10 T cell receptor beta chains from one sample sequenced in a study of shared clonotypes between healthy human individuals. The method was immunoSEQ multiplex PCR; TCRdb's version includes in-frame clones alone and lacks a portion of them. The sample gives some 490,000 clones, 60% to 80% of which show up once; around 12% is in the top ten. The sample taken for sequencing was PBMCs. The receptors come from a woman in her thirties or forties in good health. Some clones in this sample may be carry-over from other donors' samples.

Details on this clone: Given a much more abundant clone one base away, this may be a read error. Here the CDR3 DNA reads TGTGCCAGCAGCCGACAGGGTGAGACCCAGTACTTC. This sequence encodes CASSRQGETQYF. The rearrangement uses TRBV5-4 and TRBJ2-5; 7 positions match TRBD1. The CDR3 is made up of 12 amino acids. V was pared by 4 bases and J by 5 bases, with 2 bases of the junction left unmatched. Germline V gene data show CDR1 as SGHNT and CDR2 as YYREEE (reference sequence).

This clone was observed once. This chain links TRBV30 with TRBJ1-6, with D tentatively TRBD1 (6 bases). Germline V gene data show CDR1 as GTSNPN and CDR2 as SVGIG (reference sequence). V lost 0 bases, J lost 0 bases, and 9 bases lay in between. The CDR3 contains 16 residues. The CDR3 coding sequence is TGTGCCTGGAGTGTAGGGGGAAGCTCCTATAATTCACCCCTCCACTTT. Translated: CAWSVGGSSYNSPLHF. Using reference TRBV30 and TRBJ1-6 for the parts outside the CDR3, the full variable domain is SQTIHQWPATLVQPVGSPLSLECTVEGTSNPNLYWYRQAAGRGLQLLFYSVGIGQISSEVPQNLSASRPQDRQFILSSKKLLLSDSGFYLCAWSVGGSSYNSPLHFGNGTRLTVT.

V and J are TRBV30 and TRBJ2-1, with TRBD2 identical over 15 bases. CDR1 and CDR2 from the germline V gene are GTSNPN and SVGIG (reference sequence). This CDR3 comprises 14 residues. The trim removed 5 bases at V and 8 bases at J, leaving 4 bases unmatched. CDR3 sequence (DNA): TGTGCCTGGGGACTAGCGGGAGGGTTTTATGAGCAGTTCTTC. Protein: CAWGLAGGFYEQFF.

Comment on this clone: This specimen includes other DNA sequences encoding the same CDR3. The rearrangement links TRBV11-2 to TRBJ2-3; the D is unclear. Trimming took 5 bases from V and 1 from J, leaving 10 bases between them. The CDR3 has 14 amino acids. Germline V gives CDR1 SGHAT, CDR2 FQNNGV. The CDR3 region has the DNA TGTGCCAGCAGCCTCGGACGGGGCACAGATACGCAGTATTTT. Translating it yields CASSLGRGTDTQYF.

This clone was picked up one time. J is TRBJ1-5 and V is TRBV6-6, with a weak D call TRBD1 (6 bases). Germline CDR1 and CDR2: MNHNY and SVGAGI (reference sequence). The CDR3 covers 13 residues. V was pared by 5 bases and J by 5 bases, with 10 bases between. The CDR3 DNA follows: TGTGCCAGCAGTCGTCACAGGGATCAGCCCCAGCATTTT. Translating it yields CASSRHRDQPQHF.

This clone occurred once. This chain joins TRBV28 and TRBJ1-4, with D unresolved. The V and J ends lost 3 bases and 0 bases respectively, with 2 bases between them. Germline CDR1 and CDR2: MDHEN and SYDVKM. The length of the CDR3 is 13 residues. The CDR3 DNA sequence: TGTGCCAGCAGTTTTTCAACTAATGAAAAACTGTTTTTT. Translation: CASSFSTNEKLFF.

V is TRBV30 and J is TRBJ1-2; the D is unclear. Germline-derived CDR1 and CDR2 are GTSNPN and SVGIG (reference sequence). V was pared by 4 bases and J by 4 bases, with 16 bases between. This CDR3 has 14 residues. CDR3 DNA sequence: TGTGCCTGGACTCTAGGGCACGCCGCCTATGGCTACACCTTC. Translating gives CAWTLGHAAYGYTF.

V is TRBV28 and J is TRBJ2-7; TRBD2 matches at 10 bases. Per the germline V gene, CDR1 is MDHEN and CDR2 is SYDVKM. The CDR3 has 18 amino acids. J lost 3 bases, V lost 3 bases, and 14 bases had no gene match. The CDR3 DNA reads as TGTGCCAGCAGTTTTGGTCCTAGCGGGAGATTTTGGAACTACGAGCAGTACTTC. Its translation is CASSFGPSGRFWNYEQYF.

The chain combines TRBV11-1 with TRBJ2-1; possibly TRBD1 for D (6 bases). Germline V gene lookup returns CDR1 SGHAT and CDR2 FQDESV (reference sequence). V shed 4 bases and J shed 4 bases, with 17 bases lying between them. This CDR3 comprises 16 residues. The DNA of the CDR3 is TGTGCCAGCAGCTCCCTCTCTCGAGGGGGTTACAATGAGCAGTTCTTC. This translates into CASSSLSRGGYNEQFF.

The chain joins TRBV27 to TRBJ1-5; D is uncertain. The germline V gene encodes CDR1 MNHEY and CDR2 SMNVEV (reference sequence). V lost 2 bases and J 4 bases, leaving 9 bases between the germline ends. This CDR3 is 14 amino acids long. The CDR3 protein is CASSLDSDNQPQHF. CDR3 coding DNA: TGTGCCAGCAGTTTAGATTCTGATAATCAGCCCCAGCATTTT.